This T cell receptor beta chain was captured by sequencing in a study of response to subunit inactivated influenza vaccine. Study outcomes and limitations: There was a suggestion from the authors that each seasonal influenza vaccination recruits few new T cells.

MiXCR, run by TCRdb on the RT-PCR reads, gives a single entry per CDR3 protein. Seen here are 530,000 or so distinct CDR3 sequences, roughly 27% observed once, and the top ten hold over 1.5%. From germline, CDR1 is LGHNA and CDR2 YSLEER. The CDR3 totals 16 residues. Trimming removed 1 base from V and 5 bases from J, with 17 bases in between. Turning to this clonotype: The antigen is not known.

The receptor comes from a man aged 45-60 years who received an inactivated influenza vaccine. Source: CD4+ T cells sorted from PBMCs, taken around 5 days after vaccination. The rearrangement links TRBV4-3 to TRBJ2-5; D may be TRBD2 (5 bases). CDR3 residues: CASSQGGRAGRETQYF. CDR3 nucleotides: TGCGCCAGCAGCCAAGGTGGGCGGGCCGGCAGGGAGACCCAGTACTTC.